Listed below are T cell receptor beta chains from one sample, sequenced in a study of blood T cell repertoires in COVID-19. Assay used: immunoSEQ multiplex PCR; TCRdb lists only in-frame clones, some missing. The table lists over 75,000 clones, 75% to 90% of them singletons, with approximately 1.6% in the top ten. Sequencing was carried out using peripheral blood. These receptors were obtained from a human donor with active COVID-19. The donor label of this sample is uncertain. CDR3s include the opening cysteine and the closing phenylalanine or tryptophan. The order of the fields is D gene, J gene, V gene, clone size, CDR3 protein, CDR3 DNA. D genes are given only for firm matches. The size field is filled for only some rows; it gives once, few, many or a size class.

d_call: TRBD1
j_call: TRBJ2-7
v_call: TRBV11-2
clone_size: once
cdr3_aa: CASSLTGQTYEQYF
cdr3_nt: TGTGCCAGCAGCTTGACGGGACAGACCTACGAGCAGTACTTC

d_call: -
j_call: TRBJ2-3
v_call: TRBV7-9
clone_size: -
cdr3_aa: CASSLAAATDTQYF
cdr3_nt: TGTGCCAGCAGCTTAGCGGCCGCTACAGATACGCAGTATTTT

d_call: -
j_call: TRBJ2-5
v_call: TRBV5-4
clone_size: -
cdr3_aa: CASSLELARQETQYF
cdr3_nt: TGTGCCAGCAGCTTGGAATTGGCACGACAAGAGACCCAGTACTTC

d_call: TRBD2
j_call: TRBJ2-1
v_call: TRBV11-3
clone_size: -
cdr3_aa: CASSREGRGALNEQFF
cdr3_nt: TGTGCCAGCAGCAGAGAGGGGCGGGGGGCCCTCAATGAGCAGTTCTTC

d_call: TRBD1
j_call: TRBJ2-7
v_call: TRBV5-1
clone_size: -
cdr3_aa: CASSLDRGYEQYF
cdr3_nt: TGCGCCAGCAGCTTGGACAGGGGATACGAGCAGTACTTC

d_call: -
j_call: TRBJ1-2
v_call: TRBV19
clone_size: -
cdr3_aa: CATLGRVSGYGYTF
cdr3_nt: TGTGCCACCTTAGGGAGGGTCTCCGGCTATGGCTACACCTTC

d_call: -
j_call: TRBJ2-7
v_call: TRBV19
clone_size: -
cdr3_aa: CASSHGNYEQYF
cdr3_nt: TGTGCCAGTAGCCACGGTAACTACGAGCAGTACTTC

d_call: -
j_call: TRBJ2-3
v_call: TRBV29-1
clone_size: -
cdr3_aa: CSVEGGSGSTDTQYF
cdr3_nt: TGCAGCGTTGAGGGGGGTAGCGGCAGCACAGATACGCAGTATTTT

d_call: -
j_call: TRBJ1-2
v_call: TRBV19
clone_size: once
cdr3_aa: CASSKGSRVTGYTF
cdr3_nt: TGTGCCAGTAGTAAAGGCAGCAGGGTGACCGGCTACACCTTC

d_call: -
j_call: TRBJ2-1
v_call: TRBV4-3
clone_size: -
cdr3_aa: CASSHASGAGNEQFF
cdr3_nt: TGCGCCAGCAGCCACGCCTCCGGCGCGGGAAATGAGCAGTTCTTC

d_call: -
j_call: TRBJ1-2
v_call: TRBV30
clone_size: -
cdr3_aa: CAWSVSMNYGYTF
cdr3_nt: TGTGCCTGGAGTGTGTCCATGAACTATGGCTACACCTTC

d_call: TRBD1
j_call: TRBJ2-1
v_call: TRBV28
clone_size: -
cdr3_aa: CASSSGDRVCDEQFF
cdr3_nt: TGTGCCAGCAGTTCCGGTGACAGGGTTTGCGATGAGCAGTTCTTC

d_call: TRBD1
j_call: TRBJ1-4
v_call: TRBV5-4
clone_size: -
cdr3_aa: CASSSDRGPSGAEKLFF
cdr3_nt: TGTGCCAGCAGCTCAGACAGGGGGCCTAGTGGAGCTGAAAAACTGTTTTTT

d_call: TRBD1
j_call: TRBJ1-1
v_call: TRBV3-1/TRBV3-2
clone_size: -
cdr3_aa: CASSPQGDTEAFF
cdr3_nt: TGTGCCAGCAGCCCCCAGGGGGACACTGAAGCTTTCTTT

d_call: TRBD2
j_call: TRBJ2-2
v_call: TRBV5-1
clone_size: few
cdr3_aa: CASSSLLAVNTGELFF
cdr3_nt: TGCGCCAGCAGCTCTTTACTAGCGGTGAACACCGGGGAGCTGTTTTTT

d_call: TRBD1
j_call: TRBJ1-5
v_call: TRBV6-5
clone_size: -
cdr3_aa: CASRQETGGNQPQHF
cdr3_nt: TGTGCCAGCAGACAGGAGACAGGGGGAAATCAGCCCCAGCATTTT

d_call: TRBD1
j_call: TRBJ2-7
v_call: TRBV14
clone_size: -
cdr3_aa: CASSHLDRRYEQYF
cdr3_nt: TGTGCCAGCAGCCACCTGGACAGGAGATACGAGCAGTACTTC

d_call: TRBD1
j_call: TRBJ2-7
v_call: TRBV7-2
clone_size: -
cdr3_aa: CASSPRDRGTHEQYF
cdr3_nt: TGTGCCAGCAGCCCCCGGGACAGGGGAACCCACGAGCAGTACTTC

d_call: TRBD2
j_call: TRBJ2-7
v_call: TRBV25-1
clone_size: few
cdr3_aa: CASSGSGGAYEQYF
cdr3_nt: TGTGCCAGCAGTGGTAGCGGGGGGGCCTACGAGCAGTACTTC

d_call: TRBD1
j_call: TRBJ2-7
v_call: TRBV11-2
clone_size: -
cdr3_aa: CASSGQGYEQYF
cdr3_nt: TGTGCCAGCAGCGGACAGGGTTACGAGCAGTACTTC

d_call: TRBD1
j_call: TRBJ1-1
v_call: TRBV12-3/TRBV12-4
clone_size: -
cdr3_aa: CASRDRANTEAFF
cdr3_nt: TGTGCCAGCAGGGACAGGGCGAACACTGAAGCTTTCTTT

d_call: TRBD2
j_call: TRBJ2-1
v_call: TRBV18
clone_size: few
cdr3_aa: CASSPPGLAHNEQFF
cdr3_nt: TGTGCCAGCTCACCACCCGGACTAGCCCACAATGAGCAGTTCTTC

d_call: -
j_call: TRBJ1-4
v_call: TRBV10-3
clone_size: once
cdr3_aa: CAISESPAGFNEKLFF
cdr3_nt: TGTGCCATCAGTGAGTCTCCGGCGGGATTTAATGAAAAACTGTTTTTT

d_call: -
j_call: TRBJ1-6
v_call: TRBV6-2/TRBV6-3
clone_size: -
cdr3_aa: CASSRLRDGGLHF
cdr3_nt: TGTGCCAGCAGCCGTTTGAGGGATGGCGGCCTCCACTTT

d_call: TRBD2
j_call: TRBJ2-1
v_call: TRBV5-4
clone_size: -
cdr3_aa: CAISSGGGRNEQFF
cdr3_nt: TGTGCCATATCAAGCGGGGGGGGCCGGAATGAGCAGTTCTTC

d_call: TRBD1
j_call: TRBJ1-1
v_call: TRBV7-9
clone_size: -
cdr3_aa: CASGRTGPTGAFF
cdr3_nt: TGTGCCAGCGGCAGGACAGGACCGACTGGAGCTTTCTTT

d_call: TRBD1
j_call: TRBJ1-2
v_call: TRBV25-1
clone_size: -
cdr3_aa: CASSPDRVYGYTF
cdr3_nt: TGTGCCAGCAGTCCGGACAGGGTTTATGGCTACACCTTC

d_call: TRBD1
j_call: TRBJ2-7
v_call: TRBV9
clone_size: -
cdr3_aa: CASSVAHRGYEQYF
cdr3_nt: TGTGCCAGCAGCGTAGCGCACAGGGGATACGAGCAGTACTTC

d_call: TRBD2
j_call: TRBJ2-5
v_call: TRBV9
clone_size: once
cdr3_aa: CASSVGSSGVGETQYF
cdr3_nt: TGTGCCAGCAGCGTAGGGTCTAGCGGGGTCGGGGAGACCCAGTACTTC

d_call: TRBD2
j_call: TRBJ2-1
v_call: TRBV4-2
clone_size: -
cdr3_aa: CASSQEGSGVFYNEQFF
cdr3_nt: TGTGCCAGCAGCCAAGAGGGTAGCGGGGTATTCTACAATGAGCAGTTCTTC

d_call: TRBD1
j_call: TRBJ1-2
v_call: TRBV19
clone_size: -
cdr3_aa: CASSTRLGQTF
cdr3_nt: TGTGCCAGTAGTACCCGTCTGGGACAGACCTTC

d_call: -
j_call: TRBJ2-5
v_call: TRBV5-1
clone_size: -
cdr3_aa: CASSSRGETQYF
cdr3_nt: TGCGCCAGCAGCAGTCGCGGGGAGACCCAGTACTTC

d_call: -
j_call: TRBJ1-1
v_call: TRBV27
clone_size: -
cdr3_aa: CASSLGQGIEAFF
cdr3_nt: TGTGCCAGCAGTTTGGGTCAGGGAATTGAAGCTTTCTTT

d_call: -
j_call: TRBJ1-1
v_call: TRBV19
clone_size: -
cdr3_aa: CASRKLTGNTEAFF
cdr3_nt: TGTGCCAGTAGAAAACTCACAGGGAACACTGAAGCTTTCTTT

d_call: TRBD2
j_call: TRBJ2-3
v_call: TRBV2
clone_size: -
cdr3_aa: CASSGNRGGRFTDTQYF
cdr3_nt: TGTGCCAGCAGTGGGAACCGCGGGGGGCGATTTACAGATACGCAGTATTTT

d_call: -
j_call: TRBJ1-4
v_call: TRBV5-4
clone_size: -
cdr3_aa: CASSASGGRMEKLFF
cdr3_nt: TGTGCCAGCAGCGCCTCGGGGGGGAGAATGGAAAAACTGTTTTTT

d_call: TRBD2
j_call: TRBJ2-3
v_call: TRBV27
clone_size: -
cdr3_aa: CASSFFAGGTDTQYF
cdr3_nt: TGTGCCAGCAGTTTCTTCGCGGGGGGCACAGATACGCAGTATTTT

d_call: TRBD2
j_call: TRBJ2-1
v_call: TRBV6-6
clone_size: -
cdr3_aa: CASSSPGGAYNEQFF
cdr3_nt: TGTGCCAGCAGTTCCCCGGGAGGGGCATACAATGAGCAGTTCTTC

d_call: -
j_call: TRBJ1-3
v_call: TRBV10-2
clone_size: -
cdr3_aa: CASSSVAQSGNTIYF
cdr3_nt: TGCGCCAGCAGTTCGGTTGCCCAATCTGGAAACACCATATATTTT

d_call: TRBD1
j_call: TRBJ1-1
v_call: TRBV7-2
clone_size: -
cdr3_aa: CASRKAAGQGAISTEAFF
cdr3_nt: TGTGCCAGCAGAAAAGCCGCGGGACAGGGGGCAATTAGTACTGAAGCTTTCTTT

d_call: TRBD1
j_call: TRBJ1-5
v_call: TRBV19
clone_size: -
cdr3_aa: CASTQTGVAQPQHF
cdr3_nt: TGTGCCAGTACCCAGACAGGGGTGGCTCAGCCCCAGCATTTT

d_call: -
j_call: TRBJ1-6
v_call: TRBV3-1/TRBV3-2
clone_size: many
cdr3_aa: CASSQGRAGEYSPLHF
cdr3_nt: TGTGCCAGCAGCCAAGGTCGGGCAGGGGAGTATTCACCCCTCCACTTT

d_call: TRBD2
j_call: TRBJ2-7
v_call: TRBV7-6
clone_size: -
cdr3_aa: CASSFSGLAYEQYF
cdr3_nt: TGTGCCAGCAGCTTTTCGGGACTAGCCTACGAGCAGTACTTC

d_call: TRBD2
j_call: TRBJ2-5
v_call: TRBV9
clone_size: -
cdr3_aa: CASSPGTSATRGTQYF
cdr3_nt: TGTGCCAGCAGCCCGGGGACTAGCGCCACCCGTGGGACCCAGTACTTC

d_call: -
j_call: TRBJ1-6
v_call: TRBV28
clone_size: -
cdr3_aa: CASSLSSYNSPLHF
cdr3_nt: TGTGCCAGCAGTTTGAGCTCCTATAATTCACCCCTCCACTTT

d_call: -
j_call: TRBJ1-2
v_call: TRBV19
clone_size: -
cdr3_aa: CASTMTGATNYGYTF
cdr3_nt: TGTGCCAGTACCATGACAGGCGCTACTAACTATGGCTACACCTTC

d_call: -
j_call: TRBJ2-1
v_call: TRBV6-2/TRBV6-3
clone_size: -
cdr3_aa: CASSRPGQNEQFF
cdr3_nt: TGTGCCAGCAGCCGCCCAGGCCAGAATGAGCAGTTCTTC

d_call: -
j_call: TRBJ2-3
v_call: TRBV18
clone_size: -
cdr3_aa: CASSPGGRTDTQYF
cdr3_nt: TGTGCCAGCTCACCCGGGGGGCGCACAGATACGCAGTATTTT

d_call: -
j_call: TRBJ1-1
v_call: TRBV6-2/TRBV6-3
clone_size: -
cdr3_aa: CASTPPGTNTEAFF
cdr3_nt: TGTGCCAGCACCCCACCGGGAACGAACACTGAAGCTTTCTTT